These 23 T cell receptor beta chains share one sample of origin, sequenced in a study of CD8 T cells in ankylosing spondylitis. One entry per CDR3 protein, called by TCRdb with MiXCR from the 5' RACE reads. The sample lists some 240,000 distinct CDR3 sequences; around 9.1% were seen once. Sequences were obtained from blood, either unsorted or a sorted T cell fraction (not recorded which). The receptors derive from a male donor with ankylosing spondylitis or in good health (not recorded which).

This clonotype came up many times. The rearrangement links TRBV19 to TRBJ1-5; D unresolved. Between the trimmed V and J ends, which lost 7 bases and 2 bases, there was a span of 6 bases. There are 12 residues in the CDR3. CDR1 and CDR2 from the germline V gene are LNHDA and SQIVND (reference sequence). The CDR3 region has the DNA TGTGCCAGTACCCCCGGCAATCAGCCCCAGCATTTT. Translated, it gives CASTPGNQPQHF. Full variable domain (missing parts from reference TRBV19 and TRBJ1-5): DGGITQSPKYLFRKEGQNVTLSCEQNLNHDAMYWYRQDPGQGLRLIYYSQIVNDFQKGDIAEGYSVSREKKESFPLTVTSAQKNPTAFYLCASTPGNQPQHFGDGTRLSIL.

Many counts were recorded for this clonotype. The rearrangement joins TRBV12-3 or TRBV12-4 to TRBJ1-5; D unclear. Trimming stripped 3 bases from V and 3 bases from J, with 6 bases between. The CDR3 totals 13 residues. This CDR3 is CASSLQINQPQHF. In DNA form, the CDR3 reads TGTGCCAGCAGTTTGCAGATCAATCAGCCCCAGCATTTT.

This clonotype was counted at least ten times. The chain carries TRBV5-1 and TRBJ2-1; D not resolved. This CDR3 comprises 14 residues. The V end was cut by 5 bases, the J end by 0 bases, with 9 bases between. The germline V gene encodes CDR1 SGHRS and CDR2 YFSETQ. This CDR3 is CASRVRASYNEQFF. The CDR3 DNA follows: TGCGCCAGCAGAGTTAGGGCCTCCTACAATGAGCAGTTCTTC. The full variable domain, rest sourced from reference TRBV5-1 and TRBJ2-1, is KAGVTQTPRYLIKTRGQQVTLSCSPISGHRSVSWYQQTPGQGLQFLFEYFSETQRNKGNFPGRFSGRQFSNSRSEMNVSTLELGDSALYLCASRVRASYNEQFFGPGTRLTVL.

The chain combines TRBV7-6 with TRBJ2-6, with TRBD2 as a possible D gene (7 bases). This CDR3 is 17 amino acids long. V lost 5 bases to trimming and J lost 4 bases, with 18 bases between them. From germline, CDR1 is SGHVS and CDR2 FNYEAQ. Here the CDR3 reads CASSPVPGGSGANVLTF. As DNA, the CDR3 is TGTGCCAGCAGCCCTGTACCGGGGGGCTCCGGGGCCAACGTCCTGACTTTC.

V and J are TRBV30 and TRBJ2-5; D remains unclear. Between the trimmed V and J ends, which lost 2 bases and 7 bases, there was a span of 14 bases. Germline V gene lookup returns CDR1 GTSNPN and CDR2 SVGIG (reference sequence). The CDR3 covers 13 residues. The CDR3: CAWSSDLLGTQYF. Written as DNA, the CDR3 is TGTGCCTGGAGTTCCGACCTTCTGGGGACCCAGTACTTC.

The sample holds many counts of this clonotype. This chain links TRBV5-1 with TRBJ1-2, with TRBD1 matching 8 bases. The CDR3 consists of 14 residues. Per germline, CDR1 SGHRS and CDR2 YFSETQ. V trimming: 2 bases; J trimming: 3 bases; junction bases outside the gene matches: 3. For the CDR3, the DNA is TGCGCCAGCAGCTTACAGGGGGTTGACTATGGCTACACCTTC. Its protein is CASSLQGVDYGYTF.

This clonotype has a count of ten or more. The chain joins TRBV4-3 to TRBJ2-1; TRBD2 might be the D (5 bases). The CDR3 consists of 16 residues. V was pared by 0 bases and J by 6 bases, with 15 bases between. CDR1 and CDR2 (germline): LGHNA, YSLEER. This CDR3 is CASSQEADSFLNEQFF. The CDR3 coding sequence is TGCGCCAGCAGCCAAGAGGCGGACTCCTTCCTCAATGAGCAGTTCTTC.

This clonotype was observed at least ten times. The chain carries TRBV5-1 and TRBJ2-5, with D possibly being TRBD1 (6 bases). The V and J ends lost 4 bases and 2 bases respectively, with 15 bases between them. Germline CDR1 reads SGHRS; CDR2 reads YFSETQ. The CDR3 is 15 residues long. CDR3 nucleotide sequence: TGCGCCAGCAGCAAAGGGACAACCTTACAAGAGACCCAGTACTTC. It encodes CASSKGTTLQETQYF. Complete variable domain (other parts from reference TRBV5-1 and TRBJ2-5): KAGVTQTPRYLIKTRGQQVTLSCSPISGHRSVSWYQQTPGQGLQFLFEYFSETQRNKGNFPGRFSGRQFSNSRSEMNVSTLELGDSALYLCASSKGTTLQETQYFGPGTRLLVL.

This clonotype was detected a few times. V usage is TRBV4-1 and J usage is TRBJ2-5; D may be TRBD1 or TRBD2 (6 bases each). V was cut by 1 base and J by 0 bases, with 15 bases left in between. Per the germline V gene, CDR1 is MGHRA and CDR2 is YSYEKL. The CDR3 spans 17 residues. The CDR3 loop is CASSQAGAARYQETQYF. The CDR3 DNA reads as TGCGCCAGCAGCCAAGCGGGGGCGGCCCGGTACCAAGAGACCCAGTACTTC.

This clonotype has ten or more counts. V is TRBV9 and J is TRBJ2-2; 8 nucleotides agree with TRBD1. V gave up 0 bases and J gave up 6 bases; unmatched junction bases: 4. Germline V CDR1 and CDR2: SGDLS, YYNGEE. This CDR3 is 15 amino acids long. DNA for the CDR3: TGTGCCAGCAGCGTAGAACCGACAGGGGCCGGGGAGCTGTTTTTT. This gives the protein CASSVEPTGAGELFF.

The chain is built from TRBV20-1 and TRBJ1-2, with D perhaps TRBD1 (5 bases). Trimming took 1 base from V and 2 from J, leaving 11 bases between them. CDR3 length equals 14 residues. Germline-derived CDR1 and CDR2 are DFQATT and SNEGSKA (reference sequence). The DNA for the CDR3 is TGCAGTGCTAGAGGTGGGGGGAAGAACTATGGCTACACCTTC. Translating it yields CSARGGGKNYGYTF.

The rearrangement links TRBV5-1 to TRBJ1-4; the match to TRBD1 covers 7 bases. Trimming removed 7 bases from V and 9 bases from J; junction bases left unmatched: 12. Germline CDR1 and CDR2: SGHRS and YFSETQ. CDR3 length: 14 residues. The CDR3 sequence is CASGPGTDLKKLFF. In DNA form, the CDR3 reads TGCGCCAGCGGACCAGGGACAGACCTAAAAAAACTGTTTTTT.

This clonotype was recorded many times. The V gene is TRBV7-2, the J gene TRBJ1-1; no clear D. V dropped 0 bases and J dropped 7 bases, with 9 bases sitting between them. Germline assignment: CDR1 SGHTA and CDR2 FQGNSA. This CDR3 contains 13 residues. The CDR3 loop is CASSLAGKVEAFF. As DNA, the CDR3 is TGTGCCAGCAGCTTAGCAGGGAAAGTTGAAGCTTTCTTT.

This chain joins TRBV19 and TRBJ2-1; D may be TRBD1 or TRBD2 (5 bases each). V was cut by 6 bases and J by 8 bases, with 23 bases left in between. CDR3 length equals 16 residues. Germline values: CDR1 LNHDA, CDR2 SQIVND (reference sequence). CDR3 coding DNA: TGTGCCAGTAGCCTCGGAGGCGGACACCTGGGGGATGAGCAGTTCTTC. Protein product: CASSLGGGHLGDEQFF.

This clonotype was observed many times. This rearrangement joins TRBV12-3 or TRBV12-4 to TRBJ2-7; 8 bases agree with TRBD2. The CDR3 contains 15 residues. V gave up 1 base and J gave up 0 bases; unmatched junction bases: 2. The CDR3 loop is CASSLVAGSSYEQYF. The CDR3 nucleotides are TGTGCCAGCAGTTTAGTAGCGGGGAGCTCCTACGAGCAGTACTTC.

This clonotype was seen ten or more times. The chain recombines TRBV5-1 with TRBJ1-2; TRBD1 agrees at 10 bases. Germline CDR1 is SGHRS and CDR2 is YFSETQ. Trimming removed 2 bases from V and 2 bases from J; junction bases left unmatched: 6. The length of the CDR3 is 16 residues. In DNA, the CDR3 is TGCGCCAGCAGCTTAACACCGGGACAGGGGAACTATGGCTACACCTTC. Its translation is CASSLTPGQGNYGYTF. Using reference TRBV5-1 and TRBJ1-2 for the parts outside the CDR3, the full variable domain is KAGVTQTPRYLIKTRGQQVTLSCSPISGHRSVSWYQQTPGQGLQFLFEYFSETQRNKGNFPGRFSGRQFSNSRSEMNVSTLELGDSALYLCASSLTPGQGNYGYTFGSGTRLTVV.

This clonotype was recorded at least ten times. The genes are TRBV20-1 and TRBJ2-3; 7 bases map to TRBD2. The V segment lost 3 bases and the J segment 2 bases; nucleotides outside the gene matches: 5. CDR3 size: 14 residues. Germline V gene data show CDR1 as DFQATT and CDR2 as SNEGSKA (reference sequence). The CDR3 sequence is CSASLAGVTDTQYF. CDR3 bases: TGCAGTGCTAGTCTGGCGGGAGTCACAGATACGCAGTATTTT.

The table lists this clonotype with many counts. This chain joins TRBV12-3 or TRBV12-4 and TRBJ2-3; D is uncertain. CDR3 length: 13 amino acids. V lost 2 bases to trimming and J lost 4 bases, with 7 bases between them. In DNA, the CDR3 is TGTGCCAGCAGTTTATTGGGTTCAGATACGCAGTATTTT. It yields the protein CASSLLGSDTQYF.

This clonotype turned up a few times. The chain recombines TRBV7-2 with TRBJ2-7, with D possibly TRBD2 on 6 matching bases. V dropped 6 bases and J dropped 0 bases, with 15 bases sitting between them. The CDR3 loop spans 15 amino acids. In germline, CDR1 is SGHTA, CDR2 FQGNSA. The CDR3 DNA reads as TGTGCCAGCAGACACGGGACGGGACTCTCCTACGAGCAGTACTTC. Protein product: CASRHGTGLSYEQYF.

This clonotype was observed many times. The CDR3, as DNA: TGTGCCATCAGTGTTTCTAGCGGGAGGGCCACCGAGCAGTACTTC. Protein product: CAISVSSGRATEQYF. This chain links TRBV10-3 with TRBJ2-7, with TRBD2 matching over 12 bases. V gave up 4 bases and J gave up 6 bases; unmatched junction bases: 7. Looked up from germline, CDR1 is ENHRY and CDR2 is SYGVKD. This CDR3 is 15 amino acids long.

This clonotype was observed many times. The genes are TRBV7-2 and TRBJ2-3; D ambiguous. The CDR3 has 16 amino acids. In germline, CDR1 is SGHTA, CDR2 FQGNSA. V shed 4 bases and J shed 0 bases, with 14 bases lying between them. DNA of the CDR3: TGTGCCAGCAGCTCTCCTATGGACCCTAGCACAGATACGCAGTATTTT. Translating it yields CASSSPMDPSTDTQYF.

This clonotype was seen repeatedly, ten times or more. V and J are TRBV24-1 and TRBJ2-3; 9 bases are a match to TRBD2. The junction had 9 bases not matched to a gene; V was cut back by 4 bases and J by 2 bases. CDR3 size: 17 residues. The V gene's germline CDR1 is KGHDR and CDR2 SFDVKD. Written as DNA, the CDR3 is TGTGCCACCAGTGACCCCCGACTAGCGGAAAACACAGATACGCAGTATTTT. Amino acids: CATSDPRLAENTDTQYF.

A few counts support this clonotype. The V gene is TRBV24-1, the J gene TRBJ2-7, with D perhaps TRBD2 (5 bases). The CDR3 is 11 residues long. The V end lost 9 bases, the J end lost 5 bases, and 10 bases lay between the germline ends. CDR1 is KGHDR, CDR2 SFDVKD, per germline. As DNA, the CDR3 is TGTGCCACCGGTGCGGGCCACGAGCAGTACTTC. Its protein is CATGAGHEQYF.